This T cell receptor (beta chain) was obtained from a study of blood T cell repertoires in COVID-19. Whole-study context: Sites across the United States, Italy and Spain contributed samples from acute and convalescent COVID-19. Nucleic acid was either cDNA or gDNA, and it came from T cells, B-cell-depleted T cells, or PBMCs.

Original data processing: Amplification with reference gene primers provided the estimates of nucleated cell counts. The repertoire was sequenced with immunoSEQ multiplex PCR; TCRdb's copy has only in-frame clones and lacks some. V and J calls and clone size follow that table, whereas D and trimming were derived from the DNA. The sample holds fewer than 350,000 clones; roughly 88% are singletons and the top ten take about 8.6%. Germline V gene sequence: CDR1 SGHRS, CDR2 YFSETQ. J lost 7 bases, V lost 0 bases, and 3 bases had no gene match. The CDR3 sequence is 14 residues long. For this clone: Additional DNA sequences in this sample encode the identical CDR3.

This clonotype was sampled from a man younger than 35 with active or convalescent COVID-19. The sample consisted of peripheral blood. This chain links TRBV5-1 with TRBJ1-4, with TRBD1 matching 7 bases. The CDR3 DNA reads TGCGCCAGCAGCTTGGTAGGGGGCGGTGAAAAACTGTTTTTT. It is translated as CASSLVGGGEKLFF.